What follows is one TCR beta chain and its context. Only in-frame clones appear in the TCRdb table, and some are missing; sequencing was by immunoSEQ multiplex PCR. The sample contains some 9,900 clones, 65% of which appear only once. This record belongs to a study of CD4+ T cells in melanoma. Germline V gene data show CDR1 as GTSNPN and CDR2 as SVGIG (reference sequence). This CDR3 region has 13 residues. The V end was cut by 2 bases, the J end by 8 bases, with 13 bases between. The sequence came from a human donor with melanoma. V usage is TRBV30 and J usage is TRBJ2-4; D gene ambiguous. The sequencing sample was made of cells from a culture (not recorded whether cultured in vitro). Written as DNA, the CDR3 is TGTGCCTGGAGTAGTATAGGGTCGGACATTCAGTACTTC. It specifies CAWSSIGSDIQYF.